This T cell receptor beta chain stems from a study of cytomegalovirus exposure and HLA in healthy donors. For the study at large: Genetic ancestry analysis placed over 75% of the 398 donors that were genotyped in the Caucasian-associated cluster.

Concerning this clone itself: The antigen is not known.

The PCR contained 60 Vbeta and 13 Jbeta primers. Some clones are missing from TCRdb's copy, which holds only in-frame ones; the method was immunoSEQ multiplex PCR. The data contain under 150,000 clones, about 85% of them singletons. Findings of the study overall: In a later analysis, 17,000 or so TCR beta sequences were associated with HLA alleles at 0.05 false discovery rate. In an earlier analysis, productive rearrangement rates for most beta V segments clustered near 87% or 30%.

Donors in the study were healthy people who gave bone marrow. This CDR3 contains 11 residues. Germline V CDR1 and CDR2: SNHLY, FYNNEI. Trimming took off 8 bases at V and 4 bases at J, with 8 bases between the two ends. Sequencing input: PBMCs. J is TRBJ2-5 and V is TRBV2; perhaps TRBD2 as D (5 bases). The receptor was derived from a boy younger than 18 in good health and CMV-seronegative. The chain's CDR3 is CASAEGETQYF. The CDR3 DNA reads as TGTGCCAGCGCTGAGGGAGAGACCCAGTACTTC. Full variable domain (outside the CDR3, taken from reference TRBV2 and TRBJ2-5): EPEVTQTPSHQVTQMGQEVILRCVPISNHLYFYWYRQILGQKVEFLVSFYNNEISEKSEIFDDQFSVERPDGSNFTLKIRSTKLEDSAMYFCASAEGETQYFGPGTRLLVL.